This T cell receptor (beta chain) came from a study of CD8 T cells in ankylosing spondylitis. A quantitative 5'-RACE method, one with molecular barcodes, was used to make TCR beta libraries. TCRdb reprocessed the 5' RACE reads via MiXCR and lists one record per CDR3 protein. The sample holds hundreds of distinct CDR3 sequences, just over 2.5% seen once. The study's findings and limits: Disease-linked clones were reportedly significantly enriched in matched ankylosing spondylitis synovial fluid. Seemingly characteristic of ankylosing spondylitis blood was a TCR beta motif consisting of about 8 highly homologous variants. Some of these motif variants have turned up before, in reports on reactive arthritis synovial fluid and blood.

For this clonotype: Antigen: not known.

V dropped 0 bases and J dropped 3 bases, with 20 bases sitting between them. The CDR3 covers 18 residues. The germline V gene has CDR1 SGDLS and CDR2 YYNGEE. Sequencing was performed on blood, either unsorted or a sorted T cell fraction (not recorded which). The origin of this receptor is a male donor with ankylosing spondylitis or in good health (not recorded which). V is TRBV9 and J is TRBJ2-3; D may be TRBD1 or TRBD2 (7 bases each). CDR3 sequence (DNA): TGTGCCAGCAGCGTAGAGGGGGCTGGCGGGGGACGTACAGATACGCAGTATTTT. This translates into CASSVEGAGGGRTDTQYF.